The 3 T cell receptor beta chains reported below all come from one sample, sequenced in a study of neurological immune-mediated disorders. MiXCR, applied by TCRdb to the 5' RACE reads, yields one record per CDR3 protein. The data show about 71,000 distinct CDR3 sequences, more than 8.5% seen once. Time point: longitudinal time-point 1 (baseline). The specimen sequenced was PBMCs. The source is a man younger than 40 in good health.

This clonotype was observed many times. The rearrangement uses TRBV6-5 and TRBJ2-3, with D maybe TRBD1 (6 bases). From germline, CDR1 is MNHEY and CDR2 SVGAGI. Trimming stripped 6 bases from V and 2 bases from J, with 12 bases between. This CDR3 comprises 14 residues. The CDR3 is CASSRGQNTDTQYF. For the CDR3, the DNA is TGTGCCAGCAGCCGCGGACAGAACACAGATACGCAGTATTTT.

This clonotype was seen only a few times. The chain carries TRBV5-1 and TRBJ2-7; D is possibly TRBD1 (5 bases). V lost 4 bases and J lost 6, with 11 bases in between. The CDR3 has 12 residues. Germline CDR1 SGHRS, CDR2 YFSETQ. The CDR3 spells CASSPGLAEQYF. CDR3 DNA: TGCGCCAGCAGCCCAGGGCTCGCCGAGCAGTACTTC. Complete variable domain (other parts from reference TRBV5-1 and TRBJ2-7): KAGVTQTPRYLIKTRGQQVTLSCSPISGHRSVSWYQQTPGQGLQFLFEYFSETQRNKGNFPGRFSGRQFSNSRSEMNVSTLELGDSALYLCASSPGLAEQYFGPGTRLTVT.

This clonotype was seen at least ten times. The chain has TRBV28 and TRBJ2-5; 13 nucleotides match TRBD2. Germline-derived CDR1 and CDR2 are MDHEN and SYDVKM. Trimming at V came to 7 bases and at J to 6 bases, leaving 5 bases not matched to a gene. CDR3 length: 14 residues. CDR3 sequence reads: CASMGLAGSQTQYF. CDR3 DNA: TGTGCCAGCATGGGACTAGCGGGAAGCCAGACCCAGTACTTC.